This T cell receptor beta chain was captured by sequencing in a study of identical twins. Trimming left V 1 base short and J 7 bases short, with 9 bases between. This CDR3 is built from 12 residues. Germline V CDR1 and CDR2: SGHRS, YFSETQ. This clonotype showed up just a few times. TCRdb reprocessed the 5' RACE reads via MiXCR and lists one record per CDR3 protein. The sample lists fewer than 500,000 distinct CDR3 sequences, more than 20% occurring once. The data were also submitted as part of a second study, on T cells expressing NK-cell markers.

This receptor was obtained from a woman aged 18-29 years in good health. The chain couples TRBV5-1 to TRBJ2-7, with D possibly TRBD2 on 5 matching bases. Sequenced material: CD4+ T cells sorted from blood. The CDR3: CASSLIEGEQYF. The CDR3 bases are TGCGCCAGCAGCTTGATAGAGGGAGAGCAGTACTTC. The variable domain in full, with the rest retrieved from reference TRBV5-1 and TRBJ2-7, is KAGVTQTPRYLIKTRGQQVTLSCSPISGHRSVSWYQQTPGQGLQFLFEYFSETQRNKGNFPGRFSGRQFSNSRSEMNVSTLELGDSALYLCASSLIEGEQYFGPGTRLTVT.